This entry is about one T cell receptor (beta chain). Method: immunoSEQ multiplex PCR; TCRdb's copy keeps in-frame clones and lacks some. Of approximately 90,000 clones listed, about 84% are singletons. The sample is drawn from a study of control samples from healthy donors and cancer patients. The CDR3 has 16 residues. V was clipped by 1 base and J by 6 bases, with 16 bases between them. Germline loops: CDR1 MNHEY, CDR2 SVGEGT. This clonotype was sampled from a woman aged 40 to 50 in good health. Material for sequencing was blood. The chain is built from TRBV6-2 or TRBV6-3 and TRBJ2-1; unclear D gene. This chain's CDR3 is CASSYWPEQSVNEQFF. In DNA, the CDR3 is TGTGCCAGCAGTTACTGGCCGGAACAGTCGGTCAATGAGCAGTTCTTC.